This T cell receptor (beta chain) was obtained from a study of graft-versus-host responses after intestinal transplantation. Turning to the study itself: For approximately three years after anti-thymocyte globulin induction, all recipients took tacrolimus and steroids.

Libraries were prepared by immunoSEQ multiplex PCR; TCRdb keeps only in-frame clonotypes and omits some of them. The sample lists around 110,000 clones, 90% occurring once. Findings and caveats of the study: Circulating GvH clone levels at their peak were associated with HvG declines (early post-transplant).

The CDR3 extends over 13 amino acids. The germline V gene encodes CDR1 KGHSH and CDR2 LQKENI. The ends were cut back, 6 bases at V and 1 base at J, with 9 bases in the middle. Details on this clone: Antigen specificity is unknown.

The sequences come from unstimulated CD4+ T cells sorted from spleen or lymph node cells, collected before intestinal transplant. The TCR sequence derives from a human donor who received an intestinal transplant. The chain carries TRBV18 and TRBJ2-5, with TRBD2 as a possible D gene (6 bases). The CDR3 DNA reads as TGTGCCAGCTCGCGGGGTACCCAAGAGACCCAGTACTTC. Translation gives CASSRGTQETQYF.